The entry that follows covers one TCR beta chain sequence. The CDR3 extends over 13 amino acids. J gave up 6 bases and V 4 bases, and 5 bases lay outside the gene matches. Germline-derived CDR1 and CDR2 are SGHTA and FQGNSA. This entry belongs to a study of control samples from healthy donors and cancer patients. Profiling relied on immunoSEQ multiplex PCR, and the TCRdb table lists in-frame clones only, not all of them. The table includes 170,000 or so clones, under 95% detected once. The chain employs TRBV7-2 and TRBJ1-1; 7 positions match TRBD1. Material for sequencing was blood. The receptor was isolated from a woman aged 18-29 years in good health. CDR3 sequence: CASSSQGGAEAFF. CDR3 bases: TGTGCCAGCAGCTCCCAAGGGGGCGCTGAAGCTTTCTTT. Full variable domain (rest looked up from reference TRBV7-2 and TRBJ1-1): GAGVSQSPSNKVTEKGKDVELRCDPISGHTALYWYRQSLGQGLEFLIYFQGNSAPDKSGLPSDRFSAERTGGSVSTLTIQRTQQEDSAVYLCASSSQGGAEAFFGQGTRLTVV.